The text below deals with one T cell receptor beta chain. What it binds is unknown. CDR1 and CDR2 (germline): LNHDA, SQIVND (reference sequence). This CDR3 contains 14 residues. TCRdb reprocessed the 5' RACE reads; each CDR3 protein has one entry and no DNA is given. Its table records about 460,000 distinct CDR3 sequences. The data stem from a study of T cells expressing NK-cell markers. General study findings and limits: Uncertainty persisted over the HCMV specificity of expanded NKG2C+ T cell clones. These clonotypes also led the CD3+CD56-NKG2C+ fraction in several donors.

The chain links TRBV19 to TRBJ1-1; TCRdb outputs TRBD1, but without DNA this stays unchecked. The sample consisted of blood T cells: a sorted CD56 or NKG2C T cell subset, CD4+ or CD8+ T cells, or bulk PBMC T cells (not recorded which). This clonotype originated in a woman between 50 and 59 years old in good health. The CDR3 protein is CASQRDNSNTEAFF. Based on the CDR3 plus reference TRBV19 and TRBJ1-1, the full variable domain is DGGITQSPKYLFRKEGQNVTLSCEQNLNHDAMYWYRQDPGQGLRLIYYSQIVNDFQKGDIAEGYSVSREKKESFPLTVTSAQKNPTAFYLCASQRDNSNTEAFFGQGTRLTVV.